This passage covers 23 T cell receptor beta chains from one sample sequenced in a study of blood T cell repertoires in COVID-19. Sequencing used immunoSEQ multiplex PCR; TCRdb keeps in-frame clones, though not all of them. The sample yields around 130,000 clones, around 88% seen once. The material sequenced was PBMCs or T cells enriched from blood (not recorded which). These receptors came from a woman in her 50s who had recovered from COVID-19.

V usage is TRBV3-1 (or the pseudogene TRBV3-2) and J usage is TRBJ1-2; D not resolved. Trimming took 0 bases from V and 4 from J, leaving 12 bases between them. The CDR3 spans 15 residues. Germline assignment: CDR1 LGHDT and CDR2 YNNKEL (reference sequence). CDR3 DNA: TGTGCCAGCAGCCAAGAAGAAAGGTGGAGCTATGGCTACACCTTC. Protein product: CASSQEERWSYGYTF.

The chain combines TRBV27 with TRBJ2-1; 12 bases agree with TRBD2. With V trimmed by 5 bases and J by 2 bases, 4 bases remained unmatched. The CDR3 has 16 amino acids. Germline CDR1 MNHEY, CDR2 SMNVEV (reference sequence). The CDR3 reads CASSLLAGGPYNEQFF. Written as DNA, the CDR3 is TGTGCCAGCAGTCTCCTAGCGGGGGGGCCCTACAATGAGCAGTTCTTC.

The genes are TRBV7-9 and TRBJ1-5; D ambiguous. This CDR3 is built from 14 residues. Germline-derived CDR1 and CDR2 are SEHNR and FQNEAQ (reference sequence). Trimming took 4 bases from V and 0 from J, leaving 7 bases between them. CDR3 DNA: TGTGCCAGCAGCTCGCCGGGTAGCAATCAGCCCCAGCATTTT. Protein sequence: CASSSPGSNQPQHF.

The chain couples TRBV18 to TRBJ1-5, with 8 bases aligning to TRBD1. V lost 3 bases to trimming and J lost 2 bases; unmatched junction nucleotides: 3. Germline V gene lookup returns CDR1 KGHSH and CDR2 LQKENI. This CDR3 comprises 15 residues. CDR3 loop: CASSPQGAGNQPQHF. CDR3 coding DNA: TGTGCCAGCTCACCTCAGGGGGCAGGCAATCAGCCCCAGCATTTT.

The V and J genes are TRBV15 and TRBJ2-2, with 8 bases that match TRBD1. The junction had 4 bases not matched to a gene; V was cut back by 1 base and J by 6 bases. Germline CDR1 reads LNHNV; CDR2 reads YYDKDF (reference sequence). CDR3 length: 15 residues. The CDR3 sequence is CATSRGTGRPGELFF. Written as DNA, the CDR3 is TGTGCCACCAGCAGAGGGACAGGGAGACCCGGGGAGCTGTTTTTT. The whole variable domain, filled in from reference TRBV15 and TRBJ2-2, reads DAMVIQNPRYQVTQFGKPVTLSCSQTLNHNVMYWYQQKSSQAPKLLFHYYDKDFNNEADTPDNFQSRRPNTSFCFLDIRSPGLGDTAMYLCATSRGTGRPGELFFGEGSRLTVL.

V usage is TRBV5-6 and J usage is TRBJ1-1; D is uncertain. V lost 6 bases to trimming and J lost 1 base, with 13 bases between them. This CDR3 is 14 amino acids long. CDR1 and CDR2 (germline): SGHDT, YYEEEE. The CDR3 sequence is CASILGGQNTEAFF. CDR3 nucleotide sequence: TGTGCCAGCATCCTCGGCGGTCAGAACACTGAAGCTTTCTTT.

The genes are TRBV18 and TRBJ1-5, with D perhaps TRBD1 (5 bases). Germline values: CDR1 KGHSH, CDR2 LQKENI. The CDR3 extends over 16 amino acids. V dropped 3 bases and J dropped 1 base, with 13 bases sitting between them. As DNA, the CDR3 is TGTGCCAGCTCACCCCAGGAGACAGCCAGCAATCAGCCCCAGCATTTT. Amino acids: CASSPQETASNQPQHF.

The V gene is TRBV27, the J gene TRBJ2-7; 8 positions agree with TRBD1. V lost 6 bases and J lost 0; bases outside the gene matches: 1. Looked up from germline, CDR1 is MNHEY and CDR2 is SMNVEV (reference sequence). The CDR3 length is 13 residues. DNA of the CDR3: TGTGCCAGCAGAGACAGGGGCTCCTACGAGCAGTACTTC. Translating it yields CASRDRGSYEQYF.

The chain employs TRBV6-5 and TRBJ2-7; tentatively, D is TRBD1 (6 bases). The CDR3 sequence is 15 residues long. The germline CDR1 and CDR2 sequences are MNHEY and SVGAGI. V lost 5 bases, J lost 3 bases, and 17 bases lay in between. This CDR3 is CASSPHPRGGYEQYF. The CDR3 DNA sequence: TGTGCCAGCAGTCCCCACCCCAGGGGCGGCTACGAGCAGTACTTC.

V gene TRBV5-1 combines with J gene TRBJ1-1, with TRBD1 matching over 8 bases. The CDR3 totals 14 residues. Germline assignment: CDR1 SGHRS and CDR2 YFSETQ. V lost 5 bases and J lost 1; bases outside the gene matches: 4. The DNA for the CDR3 is TGCGCCAGCAGAGGACAGGGAGGGAACACTGAAGCTTTCTTT. It is translated as CASRGQGGNTEAFF.

The rearrangement joins TRBV4-1 to TRBJ2-1; a possible D gene is TRBD2 (6 bases). Germline values: CDR1 MGHRA, CDR2 YSYEKL. V lost 0 bases and J 0 bases, leaving 15 bases between the germline ends. This CDR3 spans 18 amino acids. CDR3 sequence: CASSQDFLATSSYNEQFF. For the CDR3, the DNA is TGCGCCAGCAGCCAAGATTTTCTAGCGACGAGCTCCTACAATGAGCAGTTCTTC.

The chain joins TRBV7-6 to TRBJ2-2; maybe TRBD2 (6 bases). The CDR3 covers 18 residues. Germline lookup yields CDR1 SGHVS and CDR2 FNYEAQ. V was shortened by 5 bases and J by 2 bases, with 21 bases between the two germline ends. For the CDR3, the DNA is TGTGCCAGCAGCCCCGGAGGGGTGTCGCCTTTTAACACCGGGGAGCTGTTTTTT. Translating gives CASSPGGVSPFNTGELFF.

This chain joins TRBV6-5 and TRBJ1-2, with D tentatively TRBD1 (6 bases). The CDR3 length is 14 residues. Trimming left V 6 bases short and J 8 bases short, with 19 bases between. Per the germline V gene, CDR1 is MNHEY and CDR2 is SVGAGI. CDR3 region: CASSLGAWPGGYTF. The CDR3 coding sequence is TGTGCCAGCAGCTTGGGGGCTTGGCCAGGCGGCTACACCTTC.

The rearrangement joins TRBV13 to TRBJ2-7, with 10 bases identical to TRBD2. CDR1 PRHDT and CDR2 FYEKMQ come from the germline V gene (reference sequence). J was trimmed by 2 bases and V by 5 bases; bases with no gene match: 12. The CDR3 length is 17 residues. Written as DNA, the CDR3 is TGTGCCAGCAGCCCCCGTGGTAGCGGGGGGACCACCTACGAGCAGTACTTC. Protein sequence: CASSPRGSGGTTYEQYF.

This chain connects TRBV11-2 to TRBJ1-2; D remains ambiguous. With 1 base removed from V and 1 base from J, the gap between germline ends came to 7 bases. Germline assignment: CDR1 SGHAT and CDR2 FQNNGV. This CDR3 spans 14 amino acids. In nucleotides, the CDR3 is TGTGCCAGCAGCTTAGGTGGCAGTAACTATGGCTACACCTTC. Translated, it gives CASSLGGSNYGYTF.

This clone was seen only a few times. CDR3 protein: CASSYVMADGYTF. The DNA of the CDR3 is TGTGCCAGCAGTTACGTTATGGCGGATGGCTACACCTTC. The chain is built from TRBV6-5 and TRBJ1-2, with D unclear. This CDR3 is 13 amino acids long. V lost 2 bases and J 6 bases, leaving 10 bases between the germline ends. Germline assignment: CDR1 MNHEY and CDR2 SVGAGI.

J is TRBJ2-1 and V is TRBV3-1 (or the pseudogene TRBV3-2), with D tentatively TRBD1 (7 bases). The germline CDR1 and CDR2 sequences are LGHDT and YNNKEL (reference sequence). The V end lost 4 bases, the J end lost 7 bases, and 14 bases lay between the germline ends. The CDR3 sequence is 14 residues long. For the CDR3, the DNA is TGTGCCAGCAGCCTTTTCGGGGGACAGAATGAGCAGTTCTTC. Translating gives CASSLFGGQNEQFF.

The chain uses TRBV11-3 and TRBJ2-7, with D unresolved. Trimming removed 4 bases at V and 2 bases at J, with 9 bases between. The CDR3 is made up of 13 amino acids. Germline V gene lookup returns CDR1 SGHNT and CDR2 YENEEA. CDR3 sequence reads: CASSSTYTYEQYF. For the CDR3, the DNA is TGTGCCAGCAGCTCGACATATACCTACGAGCAGTACTTC.

The chain links TRBV5-6 to TRBJ2-3; 10 bases are a match to TRBD2. This CDR3 is built from 15 residues. The V and J ends lost 4 bases and 2 bases, in that order; junction bases with no gene match: 4. Germline CDR1 reads SGHDT; CDR2 reads YYEEEE. CDR3 DNA sequence: TGTGCCAGCAGCCTCAGCGGGGGGGTCACAGATACGCAGTATTTT. This sequence encodes CASSLSGGVTDTQYF.

This chain uses TRBV6-5 with TRBJ2-7; tentatively, D is TRBD2 (5 bases). The CDR3 length is 14 residues. V lost 7 bases to trimming and J lost 4 bases, with 17 bases between them. CDR1 is MNHEY and CDR2 is SVGAGI in the germline V gene. The chain's CDR3 is CASTPRVVTYEQYF. For the CDR3, the DNA is TGTGCCAGCACCCCGAGGGTGGTTACTTACGAGCAGTACTTC.

This chain links TRBV25-1 with TRBJ1-1; 9 nucleotides match TRBD1. The CDR3 runs 17 residues. The germline CDR1 and CDR2 sequences are MGHDK and SYGVNS. With 2 bases clipped from V and 6 bases from J, the junction kept 13 bases outside the gene matches. In DNA form, the CDR3 reads TGTGCCAGCAGTGAAACAGGGGGCGTAGAGTTGATCGCTGAAGCTTTCTTT. This translates into CASSETGGVELIAEAFF.

The chain employs TRBV7-9 and TRBJ1-5, with D perhaps matching TRBD1 (6 bases). Germline V CDR1 and CDR2: SEHNR, FQNEAQ (reference sequence). Trimming removed 5 bases at V and 7 bases at J, with 15 bases between. This CDR3 has 14 amino acids. The CDR3 DNA is TGTGCCAGCAGCCAAAACAGGGACGGGCAGCCCCAGCATTTT. Translation gives CASSQNRDGQPQHF.

The rearrangement joins TRBV18 to TRBJ2-1, with 12 bases that match TRBD2. V was pared by 2 bases and J by 6 bases, with 5 bases of the junction left unmatched. The CDR3 totals 16 residues. CDR1 KGHSH and CDR2 LQKENI come from the germline V gene. This CDR3 reads CASSPTSGGLGNEQFF. DNA of the CDR3: TGTGCCAGCTCACCAACTAGCGGGGGGTTGGGCAATGAGCAGTTCTTC.